This T cell receptor beta chain comes out of a study of blood T cell repertoires in COVID-19. Overall study: There were acute and convalescent COVID-19 samples, and they came from the United States, Italy and Spain.

Original analysis: Scientists estimated how many nucleated cells there were by amplifying reference gene primers. TCRdb keeps only in-frame clones here, not all; method: immunoSEQ multiplex PCR. D and trimming were read from the DNA, whereas the V and J calls and clone size are those reported in that table. The sample yields about 120,000 clones, over 60% seen once. CDR3 length equals 14 residues. Trimming left V 7 bases short and J 6 bases short, with 19 bases between. Germline CDR1 and CDR2: ENHRY and SYGVKD. Sequencing used peripheral blood. The V call is TRBV10-3, the J call TRBJ2-7, with D perhaps matching TRBD1 or TRBD2 (6 bases each). The receptor comes from a woman of 80 years or more with acute or convalescent COVID-19. The chain's CDR3 is CAIKESGAPFEQYF. For the CDR3, the DNA is TGTGCCATCAAAGAGTCGGGGGCGCCGTTCGAGCAGTACTTC.